Presented here are 24 T cell receptor beta chains from one specimen sequenced in a study of regulatory T cells in long-lasting Graves disease. Investigators prepared the TCR beta libraries by applying iRepertoire HTBI primers and Arm-PCR of CDR3 regions. Via MiXCR, TCRdb re-called the multiplex PCR reads, giving one row per CDR3 protein. The repertoire holds roughly 500,000 distinct CDR3 sequences, with around 20% as singletons. Time point specified: persistent/refractory GD, antithyroid drugs over 5 years with positive TRAb. Making the TCR library involved RNA that had been extracted from PBMCs. This sample comprised peripheral blood mononuclear cells (PBMCs), obtained when the disease was refractory, from a patient treated with antithyroid drugs. The receptors come from a female donor with Graves disease.

This clonotype showed up just a few times. This chain uses TRBV27 with TRBJ1-1; tentative D call: TRBD1 (5 bases). Looked up from germline, CDR1 is MNHEY and CDR2 is SMNVEV (reference sequence). This CDR3 has 15 residues. The V and J ends lost 0 bases and 1 base respectively, with 9 bases between them. The CDR3 protein is CASSLSPTANTEAFF. CDR3 bases: TGTGCCAGCAGTTTATCTCCGACAGCGAACACTGAAGCTTTCTTT.

The chain carries TRBV19 and TRBJ1-1, with no clear D. The CDR3 covers 11 residues. V lost 7 bases and J lost 5, with 8 bases in between. Germline CDR1 is LNHDA and CDR2 is SQIVND (reference sequence). Here the CDR3 reads CASTMGTEAFF. The CDR3 nucleotides are TGTGCCAGTACCATGGGTACTGAAGCTTTCTTT.

Concerning this clonotype: A much larger clone is a single base away; this may be a read error. The chain couples TRBV6-1 to TRBJ1-1; 7 positions match TRBD1. Germline CDR1 MNHNS, CDR2 SASEGT. This CDR3 spans 16 amino acids. Unmatched junction bases numbered 13, after V lost 9 bases and J lost 0 bases. CDR3 DNA: TGTGCCAGTTTTGGGTGCCAGACAGGGATGAACACTGAAGCTTTCTTT. This gives the protein CASFGCQTGMNTEAFF.

This clonotype was counted ten times or more. This rearrangement joins TRBV3-1 to TRBJ1-1; D unresolved. There are 14 residues in the CDR3. The germline V gene has CDR1 LGHDT and CDR2 YNNKEL (reference sequence). Trimming shortened V by 1 base and J by 1 base, and 7 bases separated the two germline ends. CDR3 loop: CASSQGRTNTEAFF. CDR3 DNA: TGTGCCAGCAGCCAAGGACGGACGAACACTGAAGCTTTCTTT.

This clonotype occurred many times. This chain joins TRBV7-3 and TRBJ1-2; maybe TRBD1 (6 bases). The germline gives CDR1 SGHTA, CDR2 FQGTGA. The V and J ends lost 5 bases and 3 bases respectively, with 19 bases between them. This CDR3 spans 16 amino acids. The CDR3 spells CASSLSTGTPYYGYTF. CDR3 DNA: TGTGCCAGCAGCCTGTCAACCGGGACACCTTACTATGGCTACACCTTC.

This clonotype was counted at least ten times. V and J are TRBV11-2 and TRBJ2-7; TRBD2 agrees at 11 bases. Losses at the gene ends were 1 base for V and 2 bases for J; bases not matched to a gene: 4. The CDR3 consists of 16 residues. Germline V lookup: CDR1 SGHAT, CDR2 FQNNGV. CDR3 amino acids: CASSLGPLAGAYEQYF. The CDR3 nucleotides read TGTGCCAGCAGCTTAGGGCCACTAGCGGGAGCCTACGAGCAGTACTTC.

The chain employs TRBV10-3 and TRBJ1-2; D unresolved. Trimming took 5 bases from V and 3 from J, leaving 13 bases between them. Germline values: CDR1 ENHRY, CDR2 SYGVKD. The CDR3 has 14 amino acids. For the CDR3, the DNA is TGTGCCATCAGTCAGCCTCCAGGCGACTATGGCTACACCTTC. Protein sequence: CAISQPPGDYGYTF.

This clonotype occurred many times. A read error may account for a junction end that differs from germline. The chain combines TRBV5-1 with TRBJ1-1; 7 bases line up with TRBD1. The CDR3 runs to 15 residues. Germline CDR1 is SGHRS and CDR2 is YFSETQ. CDR3 sequence: CASSLTGTANTEAFF. DNA for the CDR3: TGTGCCAGCAGCTTAACGGGGACAGCGAACACTGAAGCTTTCTTT.

This clonotype was found a few times. V is TRBV19 and J is TRBJ1-4; TRBD1 agrees at 7 bases. With 7 bases clipped from V and 5 bases from J, the junction kept 10 bases outside the gene matches. This CDR3 is 15 amino acids long. CDR1 and CDR2 from the germline V gene are LNHDA and SQIVND (reference sequence). DNA for the CDR3: TGTGCCAGTAAGGCACCGGGACAGCTAAATGAAAAACTGTTTTTT. Amino acid sequence: CASKAPGQLNEKLFF.

The rearrangement links TRBV30 to TRBJ1-5; D is undetermined. V was cut by 0 bases and J by 5 bases, with 8 bases left in between. Per germline, CDR1 GTSNPN and CDR2 SVGIG (reference sequence). CDR3 length: 13 residues. CDR3 nucleotides: TGTGCCTGGAGTGTAGCATCGCATCAGCCCCAGCATTTT. Translating gives CAWSVASHQPQHF.

This clonotype was detected many times. The chain's CDR3 is CAISGQGRSKNIQYF. In DNA form, the CDR3 reads TGTGCCATCAGTGGACAGGGAAGGTCGAAAAACATTCAGTACTTC. The genes are TRBV10-3 and TRBJ2-4; 7 bases are a match to TRBD1. The CDR3 totals 15 residues. The junction had 7 bases not matched to a gene; V was cut back by 4 bases and J by 4 bases. Germline CDR1 is ENHRY and CDR2 is SYGVKD.

The chain is built from TRBV10-2 and TRBJ2-7; possible D gene TRBD1, 7 bases. With 3 bases removed from V and 0 bases from J, the gap between germline ends came to 15 bases. The germline CDR1 and CDR2 sequences are WSHSY and SAAADI. This CDR3 is 16 amino acids long. This chain's CDR3 is CASSEGTAEGSYEQYF. The CDR3 coding sequence is TGCGCCAGCAGTGAAGGGACAGCGGAGGGCTCCTACGAGCAGTACTTC.

This clonotype was seen a handful of times. The chain joins TRBV7-2 to TRBJ2-6; 8 nucleotides align to TRBD1. Germline V gene data show CDR1 as SGHTA and CDR2 as FQGNSA. The CDR3 is 16 amino acids. Unmatched junction bases numbered 5, after V lost 5 bases and J lost 2 bases. CDR3 sequence: CASSITGGAGANVLTF. CDR3 coding DNA: TGTGCCAGCAGCATAACAGGGGGAGCTGGGGCCAACGTCCTGACTTTC.

This clonotype was seen a handful of times. The rearrangement links TRBV24-1 to TRBJ2-7, with TRBD1 matching 11 bases. Germline V lookup: CDR1 KGHDR, CDR2 SFDVKD. The CDR3 has 15 amino acids. The J segment lost 3 bases and the V segment lost 4 bases, leaving 4 bases of the junction unmatched. CDR3 nucleotides: TGTGCCACCAGTGACCCCGGGACAGGGGGCTACGAGCAGTACTTC. Amino acid sequence: CATSDPGTGGYEQYF.

This clonotype was seen many times. The V call is TRBV5-1, the J call TRBJ2-7; D tentatively reads TRBD1 or TRBD2 (6 bases each). The germline V gene encodes CDR1 SGHRS and CDR2 YFSETQ. CDR3 length equals 15 residues. Trimming took 4 bases from V and 3 from J, leaving 17 bases between them. The CDR3 nucleotides read TGCGCCAGCAGCCCGAGGCGGGACATTTACTACGAGCAGTACTTC. This sequence encodes CASSPRRDIYYEQYF.

This chain uses TRBV6-1 with TRBJ1-5; TRBD1 is a possible D gene (5 bases). The CDR3 is 12 amino acids. Trimming pared 0 bases from V and 10 bases from J, leaving 7 bases between. CDR1 and CDR2 from the germline V gene are MNHNS and SASEGT. This CDR3 is CASSEARGPQHF. In DNA form, the CDR3 reads TGTGCCAGCAGTGAAGCGAGGGGTCCCCAGCATTTT.

This clonotype was detected a few times. V is TRBV20-1 and J is TRBJ1-1; no clear D. The V gene lost 3 bases and the J gene lost 8 bases, with 16 bases spanning the gap. The CDR3 consists of 13 residues. Germline V gene data show CDR1 as DFQATT and CDR2 as SNEGSKA (reference sequence). CDR3 nucleotide sequence: TGCAGTGCTAGGCCTGTGGGTGCGGCCGAAGCTTTCTTT. Translated, it gives CSARPVGAAEAFF.

This clonotype was picked up many times. The J gene is TRBJ2-7, the V gene TRBV10-3; D gene unclear. Trimming pared 10 bases from V and 0 bases from J, leaving 13 bases between. The germline V gene encodes CDR1 ENHRY and CDR2 SYGVKD. The CDR3 has 13 residues. The CDR3 here is CATISGVSYEQYF. The DNA for the CDR3 is TGTGCCACCATTAGTGGGGTCTCCTACGAGCAGTACTTC.

There are many counts of this clonotype. V is TRBV5-8 and J is TRBJ1-1; a possible D gene is TRBD1 (5 bases). Deletions cut 1 base from V and 2 bases from J, with 12 bases between. This CDR3 is built from 15 residues. CDR1 and CDR2 from the germline V gene are SGHTS and YDEGEE. CDR3 nucleotide sequence: TGTGCCAGCAGCTTGTGGGGGACGCTCAACACTGAAGCTTTCTTT. Translating gives CASSLWGTLNTEAFF.

Comment on this clonotype: A much larger clone differs by one base, so this may be a read error. The chain joins TRBV20-1 to TRBJ1-4, with D unclear. Germline loops: CDR1 DFQATT, CDR2 SNEGSKA (reference sequence). The CDR3 extends over 13 amino acids. The chain's CDR3 is CSARDVINERLFF. In nucleotides, the CDR3 is TGCAGTGCTAGAGATGTGATTAATGAAAGACTGTTTTTT.

The rearrangement joins TRBV12-3 or TRBV12-4 to TRBJ2-3; D uncertain. The CDR3 contains 17 residues. V dropped 6 bases and J dropped 2 bases, with 21 bases sitting between them. The CDR3 here is CASSPGRRNTLTDTQYF. CDR3 DNA sequence: TGTGCCAGCAGCCCGGGTCGAAGAAATACCCTCACAGATACGCAGTATTTT.

This clonotype appeared a few times. The chain couples TRBV7-2 to TRBJ1-4; D possibly corresponds to TRBD1 (5 bases). Germline V gives CDR1 SGHTA, CDR2 FQGNSA. There are 15 residues in the CDR3. V was cut by 1 base and J by 8 bases, with 14 bases left in between. CDR3 protein: CASSLVWGTNEKLFF. CDR3 bases: TGTGCCAGCAGCTTAGTTTGGGGGACGAACGAAAAACTGTTTTTT.

There are many counts of this clonotype. The CDR3 here is CAWRRPGGHGYTF. The DNA of the CDR3 is TGTGCCTGGAGGCGACCCGGGGGCCATGGCTACACCTTC. The chain links TRBV30 to TRBJ1-2; maybe TRBD1 (6 bases). V shed 3 bases and J shed 6 bases, with 14 bases lying between them. In germline, CDR1 is GTSNPN, CDR2 SVGIG (reference sequence). The CDR3 contains 13 residues.

This sequence joins TRBV15 and TRBJ1-5; perhaps TRBD1 as D (5 bases). The germline V gene encodes CDR1 LNHNV and CDR2 YYDKDF (reference sequence). V lost 5 bases and J lost 3, with 11 bases in between. CDR3 size: 14 residues. The CDR3 sequence: CATSGLQDNQPQHF. The CDR3 region has the DNA TGTGCCACCAGCGGATTACAGGACAATCAGCCCCAGCATTTT.